This is a list of T cell receptor beta chains from one sample in a study of spatial heterogeneity in lung cancer. Each CDR3 protein gets one entry after TCRdb re-called the 5' RACE reads with MiXCR. Among around 110,000 distinct CDR3 sequences listed, over 9% were seen once. Sequenced here: PBMCs, sampled at follow-up. These receptors came from a male donor with early-stage non-small cell lung cancer. Each CDR3 is given with its conserved first and last residue. The D gene is left open where the match is weak. Clone sizes are given selectively: once, few, many, or a class where the clone is expanded.

TGTGCCAGCAGTGAACATGGACAGGGGTTGCAAAACACCATATATTTT	CASSEHGQGLQNTIYF	few	TRBV25-1	TRBJ1-3	TRBD1
TGTGCCAGCAGCCCGTTACCCTATAATTCACCCCTCCACTTT	CASSPLPYNSPLHF	NA	TRBV11-2	TRBJ1-6	NA
TGTGCCAGCAGCTTGGGGTCCGGGGTGCGTCAGCCCCAGCATTTT	CASSLGSGVRQPQHF	NA	TRBV5-6	TRBJ1-5	NA
TGTGCCAGCAGGCACGGACAGGGGAATGGCTACACCTTC	CASRHGQGNGYTF	NA	TRBV12-3/TRBV12-4	TRBJ1-2	TRBD1
TGCAGTGCTAGAAAAGGGGGTTCATCCACTAATGAAAAACTGTTTTTT	CSARKGGSSTNEKLFF	few	TRBV20-1	TRBJ1-4	NA
TGTGCCAGTAGCCTCAAACAGGGGACAACTAATGAAAAACTGTTTTTT	CASSLKQGTTNEKLFF	few	TRBV19	TRBJ1-4	TRBD1
TGCAGCGTTGGGAGGTGGAATGAGCAGTTCTTC	CSVGRWNEQFF	few	TRBV29-1	TRBJ2-1	NA
TGTGCCAGCAGCTTAGCAAGGATGGGAGGCGGCCAAGAGACCCAGTACTTC	CASSLARMGGGQETQYF	NA	TRBV7-2	TRBJ2-5	NA
TGTGCCAGCAGCCAACAAGCGAGCTCCTACGAGCAGTACTTC	CASSQQASSYEQYF	few	TRBV3-1	TRBJ2-7	NA
TGTGCCAGCAGTTTAGGGTTGGGGGGGGTTTCGGCGGAGACCCAGTACTTC	CASSLGLGGVSAETQYF	few	TRBV28	TRBJ2-5	TRBD2
TGTGCCAGCAGCCGGGACAGGGGGCCCTACGAGCAGTACTTC	CASSRDRGPYEQYF	few	TRBV7-2	TRBJ2-7	TRBD1
TGTGCCAGCAGCACCCTTACCCTACGAAAGACAGGAGTATCCTACGAGCAGTACTTC	CASSTLTLRKTGVSYEQYF	many	TRBV21-1	TRBJ2-7	NA
TGTGCCAGCAGCTTAGCCTTCCAGGGGCCCCAGGATGAGCAGTTCTTC	CASSLAFQGPQDEQFF	many	TRBV7-9	TRBJ2-1	NA
TGTGCCAGCTCCAAGGATAATAAGATCTCGGACTTC	CASSKDNKISDF	few	TRBV18	TRBJ2-7	NA
TGTGCCAGCAGCACCAAACCCCGGACAGCACTGACGAACACCGGGGAGCTGTTTTTT	CASSTKPRTALTNTGELFF	NA	TRBV7-3	TRBJ2-2	NA
TGTGCCAGCAGTTCCCAAGGGGGCGCATATGGCTACACCTTC	CASSSQGGAYGYTF	NA	TRBV6-2/TRBV6-3	TRBJ1-2	TRBD1
TGTGCCAGCAGTTTAACAGGGTCGTGGAATTCACCCCTCCACTTT	CASSLTGSWNSPLHF	NA	TRBV28	TRBJ1-6	NA
TGTGCCAGCAGTTACGACAGGGCAAGCTCCTACGAGCAGTACTTC	CASSYDRASSYEQYF	few	TRBV6-5	TRBJ2-7	TRBD1
TGTGCCAGCAGCCCGCGCGCTCAGCCCCAGCATTTT	CASSPRAQPQHF	few	TRBV28	TRBJ1-5	NA
TGCGCCAGCAGCAGGGGGACAGCTAGCACAGATACGCAGTATTTT	CASSRGTASTDTQYF	NA	TRBV5-1	TRBJ2-3	TRBD1
TGTGCCAGCAGCCCCTCCTACCCTAGCTCCTACAATGAGCAGTTCTTC	CASSPSYPSSYNEQFF	many	TRBV5-4	TRBJ2-1	NA
TGTGCCACCAGTACTCCGGCCCCAGAGGGGGAGACCCAGTACTTC	CATSTPAPEGETQYF	NA	TRBV24-1	TRBJ2-5	NA
TGTGCCAGCAGGGGACAGGGAGGGAACACTGAAGCTTTCTTT	CASRGQGGNTEAFF	many	TRBV6-6	TRBJ1-1	TRBD1
TGTGCCAGCAGCCCCCCTGGCGGACAGGGAGCTAATGAAAAACTGTTTTTT	CASSPPGGQGANEKLFF	few	TRBV7-8	TRBJ1-4	TRBD1